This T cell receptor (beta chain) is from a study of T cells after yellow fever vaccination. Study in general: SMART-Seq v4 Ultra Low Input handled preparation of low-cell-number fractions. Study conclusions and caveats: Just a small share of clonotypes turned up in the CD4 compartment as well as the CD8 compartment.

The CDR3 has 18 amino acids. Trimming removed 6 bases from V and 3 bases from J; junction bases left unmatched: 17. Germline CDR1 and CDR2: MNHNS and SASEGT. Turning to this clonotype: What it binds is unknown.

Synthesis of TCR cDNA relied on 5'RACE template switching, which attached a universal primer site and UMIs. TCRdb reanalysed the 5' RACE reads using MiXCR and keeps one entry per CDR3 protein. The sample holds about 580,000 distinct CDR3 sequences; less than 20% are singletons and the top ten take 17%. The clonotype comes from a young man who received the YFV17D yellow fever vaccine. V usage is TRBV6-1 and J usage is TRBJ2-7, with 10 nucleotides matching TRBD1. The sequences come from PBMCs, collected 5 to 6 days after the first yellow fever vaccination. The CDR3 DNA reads TGTGCCAGCAGCAGCGACAGGGGGCGCGGACTTACCTTCTACGAGCAGTACTTC. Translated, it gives CASSSDRGRGLTFYEQYF.